A single sample gave rise to the 22 T cell receptor beta chains below, sequenced in a study of neurological immune-mediated disorders. TCRdb recomputed calls from the 5' RACE reads with MiXCR, one row per CDR3 protein. The top ten hold around 10% of the sample, which has over 35,000 distinct CDR3 sequences, roughly 2.5% seen once. Sequenced material: PBMCs. These TCRs come from a man younger than 40 with multiple sclerosis.

In this sample, this clonotype turned up many times. J is TRBJ2-1 and V is TRBV28; a possible D gene is TRBD1 (5 bases). The CDR3 is 14 residues long. V was pared by 8 bases and J by 3 bases, with 14 bases between. Germline CDR1 and CDR2: MDHEN and SYDVKM. The CDR3 loop is CASGWGGDYNEQFF. The DNA of the CDR3 is TGTGCCAGCGGGTGGGGCGGAGACTACAATGAGCAGTTCTTC.

This clonotype was recorded many times. The V call is TRBV5-1, the J call TRBJ1-1, with TRBD1 matching over 8 bases. Trimming cost V 1 base and J 5 bases; bases outside gene matches: 7. This CDR3 has 15 amino acids. Germline V gene data show CDR1 as SGHRS and CDR2 as YFSETQ. CDR3: CASSLLTGERTEAFF. The CDR3 DNA sequence: TGCGCCAGCAGCTTGTTGACAGGGGAGAGGACTGAAGCTTTCTTT.

The chain joins TRBV20-1 to TRBJ2-1; 10 bases agree with TRBD2. The J segment lost 9 bases and the V segment lost 6 bases, leaving 11 bases of the junction unmatched. This CDR3 is 14 amino acids long. Germline CDR1 reads DFQATT; CDR2 reads SNEGSKA (reference sequence). CDR3 in amino acids: CSAPPAGGPGEQFF. CDR3 sequence (DNA): TGCAGTGCCCCCCCAGCGGGGGGGCCTGGTGAGCAGTTCTTC.

As regards this clonotype: A read error may be the cause here, since a much bigger clone is one base away. The J gene is TRBJ1-4, the V gene TRBV6-2 or TRBV6-3; no clear D. There are 15 residues in the CDR3. Germline V lookup: CDR1 MNHEY, CDR2 SVGEGT. As DNA, the CDR3 is TGTGCCAGCAGCGTAAATACTGGCTCTGGTGAAAAAATGTTTTTT. It yields the protein CASSVNTGSGEKMFF.

This clonotype was recorded many times. The chain joins TRBV11-3 to TRBJ2-2, with 13 bases aligning to TRBD2. The CDR3 has 17 residues. Trimming at V came to 1 base and at J to 6 bases, leaving 5 bases not matched to a gene. Germline CDR1 and CDR2: SGHNT and YENEEA. The CDR3, as DNA: TGTGCCAGCAGCTTAGCCGGACTAGCGGGAGTATCCGGGGAGCTGTTTTTT. Its translation is CASSLAGLAGVSGELFF. Together with reference TRBV11-3 and TRBJ2-2, the CDR3 gives the full variable domain: EAGVVQSPRYKIIEKKQPVAFWCNPISGHNTLYWYLQNLGQGPELLIRYENEEAVDDSQLPKDRFSAERLKGVDSTLKIQPAELGDSAVYLCASSLAGLAGVSGELFFGEGSRLTVL.

This clonotype was detected ten times or more. V is TRBV5-1 and J is TRBJ2-7; 7 bases fit TRBD1. The V gene's germline CDR1 is SGHRS and CDR2 YFSETQ. The CDR3 covers 14 residues. With 5 bases clipped from V and 2 bases from J, the junction kept 7 bases outside the gene matches. The CDR3 nucleotides read TGCGCCAGCAGTCCCCGGACAGGACCCTACGAGCAGTACTTC. This encodes CASSPRTGPYEQYF. Looking up the rest from reference TRBV5-1 and TRBJ2-7 gives the full variable domain: KAGVTQTPRYLIKTRGQQVTLSCSPISGHRSVSWYQQTPGQGLQFLFEYFSETQRNKGNFPGRFSGRQFSNSRSEMNVSTLELGDSALYLCASSPRTGPYEQYFGPGTRLTVT.

This clonotype has at least ten counts. J is TRBJ2-7 and V is TRBV12-3 or TRBV12-4, with D perhaps matching TRBD2 (6 bases). Trimming cost V 4 bases and J 7 bases, with 11 bases left between them. The CDR3 runs to 12 residues. CDR3 loop: CASSSGVREQYF. CDR3 coding DNA: TGTGCCAGCAGTTCGGGAGTTCGGGAGCAGTACTTC.

This clonotype was detected many times. V usage is TRBV6-2 or TRBV6-3 and J usage is TRBJ2-1, with 11 bases aligning to TRBD2. Trimming cost V 7 bases and J 7 bases; bases outside gene matches: 15. This CDR3 is 17 amino acids long. Germline-derived CDR1 and CDR2 are MNHEY and SVGEGT. In nucleotides, the CDR3 is TGTGCCAGCAATAAACTAGCGGGAGAGGTTGGAAAGAATGAGCAGTTCTTC. Its protein product is CASNKLAGEVGKNEQFF.

This clonotype was seen ten or more times. This chain connects TRBV20-1 to TRBJ1-2; no firm D call. Germline values: CDR1 DFQATT, CDR2 SNEGSKA (reference sequence). The CDR3 is 13 amino acids. V shed 7 bases and J shed 3 bases, with 15 bases lying between them. CDR3: CSGAALEDYGYTF. The CDR3, as DNA: TGCAGTGGAGCAGCTCTGGAGGACTATGGCTACACCTTC.

This clonotype was detected ten times or more. The J gene is TRBJ1-5, the V gene TRBV7-9; 8 bases map to TRBD1. Unmatched junction bases numbered 5, after V lost 5 bases and J lost 5 bases. This CDR3 spans 14 amino acids. Germline V gene lookup returns CDR1 SEHNR and CDR2 FQNEAQ (reference sequence). This chain's CDR3 is CASSPQGGDQPQHF. Here the CDR3 DNA reads TGTGCCAGCAGCCCACAGGGGGGTGATCAGCCCCAGCATTTT.

In its sample, this clonotype was seen many times. This chain links TRBV7-2 with TRBJ1-6; TRBD1 matches at 9 bases. The germline gives CDR1 SGHTA, CDR2 FQGNSA. This CDR3 region has 16 residues. V gave up 6 bases and J gave up 3 bases; unmatched junction bases: 6. The CDR3 spells CASSHGTGFYNSPLHF. As DNA, the CDR3 is TGTGCCAGCAGTCACGGGACAGGGTTCTATAATTCACCCCTCCACTTT. The variable domain in full, completed from reference TRBV7-2 and TRBJ1-6, reads GAGVSQSPSNKVTEKGKDVELRCDPISGHTALYWYRQSLGQGLEFLIYFQGNSAPDKSGLPSDRFSAERTGGSVSTLTIQRTQQEDSAVYLCASSHGTGFYNSPLHFGNGTRLTVT.

The sample holds many counts of this clonotype. V is TRBV6-6 and J is TRBJ2-7; a weak D match, TRBD1 (6 bases). V shed 6 bases and J shed 2 bases, with 14 bases lying between them. The CDR3 has 14 residues. The germline V gene has CDR1 MNHNY and CDR2 SVGAGI (reference sequence). In nucleotides, the CDR3 is TGTGCCAGCAGACTGACAGGAGACACCTACGAGCAGTACTTC. This gives the protein CASRLTGDTYEQYF.

This clonotype was recorded at least ten times. The chain carries TRBV9 and TRBJ2-3, with D perhaps matching TRBD1 (5 bases). The CDR3 has 15 residues. The V gene lost 0 bases and the J gene lost 2 bases, with 10 bases spanning the gap. CDR1 and CDR2 (germline): SGDLS, YYNGEE. The DNA of the CDR3 is TGTGCCAGCAGCGTAGGGGGCAGAATCACAGATACGCAGTATTTT. Amino acid sequence: CASSVGGRITDTQYF.

This clonotype has a count of ten or more. The chain combines TRBV5-8 with TRBJ2-1; 7 nucleotides line up with TRBD1. Germline V lookup: CDR1 SGHTS, CDR2 YDEGEE. The CDR3 sequence is 15 residues long. With V trimmed by 1 base and J by 2 bases, 3 bases remained unmatched. CDR3 in amino acids: CASSLTGDTYNEQFF. DNA for the CDR3: TGTGCCAGCAGCTTGACAGGGGACACCTACAATGAGCAGTTCTTC.

This clonotype was recorded a few times. The CDR3 DNA sequence: TGCAGTGCTATCGGGAACCTAGCGGGGTCCACCGGGGAGCTGTTTTTT. Amino acid sequence: CSAIGNLAGSTGELFF. V is TRBV20-1 and J is TRBJ2-2; the match to TRBD2 covers 9 bases. There are 16 residues in the CDR3. J gave up 4 bases and V 4 bases, and 10 bases lay outside the gene matches. The germline V gene encodes CDR1 DFQATT and CDR2 SNEGSKA (reference sequence).

This clonotype was seen at least ten times. The genes are TRBV6-2 or TRBV6-3 and TRBJ1-3, with a tentative D call TRBD1 (6 bases). The length of the CDR3 is 15 residues. Germline-derived CDR1 and CDR2 are MNHEY and SVGEGT. In DNA, the CDR3 is TGTGCGTCGAAGGGGGAACCTCTGCTTGGAAACACCATATATTTT. Translation: CASKGEPLLGNTIYF.

This clonotype was recorded many times. The chain uses TRBV7-2 and TRBJ2-7; TRBD2 is a possible D gene (6 bases). The CDR3 is made up of 16 amino acids. Trimming removed 5 bases at V and 2 bases at J, with 19 bases between. The germline V gene has CDR1 SGHTA and CDR2 FQGNSA. CDR3 in amino acids: CASSPRDRGGAYEQYF. DNA for the CDR3: TGTGCCAGCAGCCCTAGGGACCGGGGAGGCGCCTACGAGCAGTACTTC.

CDR3 in DNA: TGTGCCAGCAGCTTTCTTGGCAACTCCTACGAGCAGTACTTC. Encoded protein: CASSFLGNSYEQYF. The chain carries TRBV11-2 and TRBJ2-7; D unclear. V lost 3 bases, J lost 0 bases, and 9 bases lay in between. The CDR3 length is 14 residues. In germline, CDR1 is SGHAT, CDR2 FQNNGV.

This clonotype was seen many times. V usage is TRBV3-1 and J usage is TRBJ1-5, with D hard to call. The V end was cut by 0 bases, the J end by 2 bases, with 11 bases between. CDR1 and CDR2 (germline): LGHDT, YNNKEL (reference sequence). The CDR3 has 16 amino acids. CDR3 sequence: CASSQDSERGNQPQHF. In nucleotides, the CDR3 is TGTGCCAGCAGCCAAGATTCGGAACGGGGCAATCAGCCCCAGCATTTT.

This clonotype was seen ten or more times. V is TRBV6-6 and J is TRBJ2-7, with D perhaps being TRBD1 or TRBD2 (5 bases each). Germline V CDR1 and CDR2: MNHNY, SVGAGI (reference sequence). The CDR3 loop spans 15 amino acids. V was shortened by 0 bases and J by 0 bases, with 9 bases between the two germline ends. The CDR3 DNA reads TGTGCCAGCAGTTACTCAAAGGGGAGCTCCTACGAGCAGTACTTC. It translates to CASSYSKGSSYEQYF.

This clonotype was detected ten times or more. V gene TRBV7-8 combines with J gene TRBJ1-5; no clear D gene. Germline-derived CDR1 and CDR2 are SGHVS and FQNEAQ. Between the trimmed V and J ends, which lost 5 bases and 2 bases, there was a span of 16 bases. This CDR3 is built from 16 residues. CDR3 coding DNA: TGTGCCAGCAGCCCCCGGGAGGGTTTGGGCAATCAGCCCCAGCATTTT. Translating gives CASSPREGLGNQPQHF.

This clonotype was counted at least ten times. J is TRBJ2-7 and V is TRBV3-1; the D is unclear. This CDR3 has 15 amino acids. Germline CDR1 and CDR2: LGHDT and YNNKEL (reference sequence). Between the trimmed V and J ends, which lost 0 bases and 0 bases, there was a span of 9 bases. CDR3 nucleotide sequence: TGTGCCAGCAGCCAAGACCCATTGGACTCCTACGAGCAGTACTTC. This sequence encodes CASSQDPLDSYEQYF.